This TCR beta chain is drawn from a study of response to subunit inactivated influenza vaccine. Germline CDR1 reads SGHRS; CDR2 reads YFSETQ. This CDR3 spans 15 amino acids. Trimming removed 0 bases from V and 5 bases from J; junction bases left unmatched: 3. Each CDR3 protein gets one entry after TCRdb re-called the RT-PCR reads with MiXCR. The sample has around 300,000 distinct CDR3 sequences; about 20% are singletons. This clonotype has just a few counts. This receptor was identified in a man aged 50 to 69 who received an inactivated influenza vaccine. This chain uses TRBV5-1 with TRBJ2-2, with TRBD1 identical over 8 bases. The sample here was PBMCs from blood, taken 21 months after vaccination. DNA of the CDR3: TGCGCCAGCAGCTTGGAAGGACAGGGAACCGGGGAGCTGTTTTTT. Its protein product is CASSLEGQGTGELFF.